A single T cell receptor (beta chain) is shown here with its context. Its antigen is still unknown. These data are taken from a study of beta chain features in type 1 diabetes. Overall study results and limits: In all four CD4+ subsets, TCRB CDR3 length was significantly, moderately reduced in type 1 diabetes. A pattern of fewer insertions and more deletions at VDJ junctions was seen in type 1 diabetes patients.

All of the isolated RNA was reverse transcribed, so expressed TCRB transcripts were sequenced. Generated by immunoSEQ multiplex PCR, the TCRdb table keeps only in-frame clones and is missing some. The sample has 600,000 or so clones, roughly 13% seen once; the top ten hold 0.03% to 0.04%. Germline V gene lookup returns CDR1 SGDLS and CDR2 YYNGEE. The length of the CDR3 is 13 residues. V was cut by 3 bases and J by 3 bases, with 10 bases left in between. The sequenced sample consisted of naive CD4+ T cells from blood. The receptor comes from a man aged 18-30 years with type 1 diabetes. The chain uses TRBV9 and TRBJ2-7, with D possibly matching TRBD2 (6 bases). For the CDR3, the DNA is TGTGCCAGCAGCGAGGGAGGTAGCTACGAGCAGTACTTC. Translated, it gives CASSEGGSYEQYF.